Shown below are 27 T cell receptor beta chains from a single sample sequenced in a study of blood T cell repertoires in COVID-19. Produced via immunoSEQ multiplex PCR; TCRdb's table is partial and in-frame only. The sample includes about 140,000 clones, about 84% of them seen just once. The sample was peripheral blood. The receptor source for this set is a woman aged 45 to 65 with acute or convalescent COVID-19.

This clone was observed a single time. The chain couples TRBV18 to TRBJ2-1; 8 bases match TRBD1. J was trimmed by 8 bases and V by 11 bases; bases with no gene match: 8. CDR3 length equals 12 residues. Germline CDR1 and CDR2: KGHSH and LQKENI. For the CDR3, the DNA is TGTGCCGGAGGACAGGGTTCGGATGAGCAGTTCTTC. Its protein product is CAGGQGSDEQFF.

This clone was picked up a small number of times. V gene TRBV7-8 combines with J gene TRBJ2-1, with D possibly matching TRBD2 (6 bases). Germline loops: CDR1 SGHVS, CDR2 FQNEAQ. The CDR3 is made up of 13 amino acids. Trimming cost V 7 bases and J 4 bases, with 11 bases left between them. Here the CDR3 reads CASTWGEYNEQFF. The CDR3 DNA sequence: TGTGCCAGCACCTGGGGGGAATACAATGAGCAGTTCTTC. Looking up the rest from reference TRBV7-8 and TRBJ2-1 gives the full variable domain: GAGVSQSPRYKVAKRGQDVALRCDPISGHVSLFWYQQALGQGPEFLTYFQNEAQLDKSGLPSDRFFAERPEGSVSTLKIQRTQQEDSAVYLCASTWGEYNEQFFGPGTRLTVL.

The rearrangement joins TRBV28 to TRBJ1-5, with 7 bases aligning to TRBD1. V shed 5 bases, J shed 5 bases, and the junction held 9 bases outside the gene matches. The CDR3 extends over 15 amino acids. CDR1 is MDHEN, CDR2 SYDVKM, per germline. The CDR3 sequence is CASSGGTASDQPQHF. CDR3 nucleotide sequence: TGTGCCAGCAGTGGGGGGACAGCCTCAGATCAGCCCCAGCATTTT.

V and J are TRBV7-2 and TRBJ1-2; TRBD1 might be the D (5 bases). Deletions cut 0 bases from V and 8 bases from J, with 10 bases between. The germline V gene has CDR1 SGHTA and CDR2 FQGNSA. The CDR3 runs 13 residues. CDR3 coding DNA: TGTGCCAGCAGCTTAGCAGGGGTCCGCGGCTACACCTTC. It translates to CASSLAGVRGYTF.

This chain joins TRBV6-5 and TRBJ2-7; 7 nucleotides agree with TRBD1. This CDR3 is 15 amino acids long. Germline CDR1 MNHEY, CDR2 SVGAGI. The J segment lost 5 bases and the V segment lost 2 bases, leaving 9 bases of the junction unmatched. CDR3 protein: CASSYETGFGHEQYF. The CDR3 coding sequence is TGTGCCAGCAGTTACGAGACAGGGTTTGGCCACGAGCAGTACTTC.

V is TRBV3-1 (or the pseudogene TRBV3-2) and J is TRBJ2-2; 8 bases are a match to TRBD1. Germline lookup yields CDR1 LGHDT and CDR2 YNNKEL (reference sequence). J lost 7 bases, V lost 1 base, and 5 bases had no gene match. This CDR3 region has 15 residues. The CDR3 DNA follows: TGTGCCAGCAGCCAAGGAACACAGGGGGTCGGGGAGCTGTTTTTT. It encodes CASSQGTQGVGELFF.

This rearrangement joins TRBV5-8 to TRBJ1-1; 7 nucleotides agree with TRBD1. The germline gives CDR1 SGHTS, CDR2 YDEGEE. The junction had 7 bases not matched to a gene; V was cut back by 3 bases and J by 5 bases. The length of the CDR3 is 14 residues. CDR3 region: CASSYVTGETEAFF. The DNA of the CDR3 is TGTGCCAGCAGCTACGTAACAGGGGAAACTGAAGCTTTCTTT.

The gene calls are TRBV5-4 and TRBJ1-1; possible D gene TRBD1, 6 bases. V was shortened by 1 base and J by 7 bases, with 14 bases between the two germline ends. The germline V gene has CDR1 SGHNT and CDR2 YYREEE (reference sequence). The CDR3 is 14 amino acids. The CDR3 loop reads CASSLWTVSREAFF. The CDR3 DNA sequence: TGTGCCAGCAGCTTGTGGACAGTCTCCCGTGAAGCTTTCTTT.

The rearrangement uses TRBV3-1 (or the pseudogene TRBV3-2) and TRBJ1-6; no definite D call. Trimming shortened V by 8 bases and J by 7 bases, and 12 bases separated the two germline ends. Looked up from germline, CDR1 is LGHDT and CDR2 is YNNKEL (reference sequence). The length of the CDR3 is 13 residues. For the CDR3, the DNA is TGTGCCAGCCTCGGAGAGCGGAATTCACCCCTCCACTTT. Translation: CASLGERNSPLHF.

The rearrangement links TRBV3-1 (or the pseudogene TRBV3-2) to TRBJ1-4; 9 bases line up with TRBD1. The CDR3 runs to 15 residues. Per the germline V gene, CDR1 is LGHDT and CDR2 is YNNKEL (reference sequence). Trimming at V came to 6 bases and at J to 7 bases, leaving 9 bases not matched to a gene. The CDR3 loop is CASSLGQGRGEKLFF. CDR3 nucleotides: TGTGCCAGCAGTCTGGGACAGGGACGCGGTGAAAAACTGTTTTTT.

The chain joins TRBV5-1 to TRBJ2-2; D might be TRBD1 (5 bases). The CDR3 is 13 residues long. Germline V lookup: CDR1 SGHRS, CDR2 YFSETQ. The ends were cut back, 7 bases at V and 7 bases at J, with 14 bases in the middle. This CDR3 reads CASVGGAHGELFF. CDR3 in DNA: TGCGCCAGCGTCGGTGGGGCCCACGGGGAGCTGTTTTTT. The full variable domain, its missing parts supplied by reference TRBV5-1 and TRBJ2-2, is KAGVTQTPRYLIKTRGQQVTLSCSPISGHRSVSWYQQTPGQGLQFLFEYFSETQRNKGNFPGRFSGRQFSNSRSEMNVSTLELGDSALYLCASVGGAHGELFFGEGSRLTVL.

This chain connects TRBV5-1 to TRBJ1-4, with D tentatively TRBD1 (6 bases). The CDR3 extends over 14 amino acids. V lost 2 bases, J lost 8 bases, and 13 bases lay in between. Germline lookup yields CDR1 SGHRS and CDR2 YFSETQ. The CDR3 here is CASSFQSTGEKLFF. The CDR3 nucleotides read TGCGCCAGCAGCTTCCAGTCGACAGGAGAAAAACTGTTTTTT.

The CDR3: CASSQDRMGGGTEAFF. The CDR3 DNA reads TGTGCCAGCAGCCAAGATCGGATGGGCGGAGGCACTGAAGCTTTCTTT. The chain is built from TRBV4-2 and TRBJ1-1; D is uncertain. The CDR3 extends over 16 amino acids. With 0 bases removed from V and 4 bases from J, the gap between germline ends came to 15 bases. CDR1 is LGHNA and CDR2 is YNFKEQ in the germline V gene.

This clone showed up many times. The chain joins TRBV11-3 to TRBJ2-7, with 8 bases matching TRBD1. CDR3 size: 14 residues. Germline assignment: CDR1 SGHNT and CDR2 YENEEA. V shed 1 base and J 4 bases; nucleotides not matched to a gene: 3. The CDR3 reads CASSLGGQVYEQYF. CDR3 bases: TGTGCCAGCAGCTTAGGGGGACAGGTGTACGAGCAGTACTTC. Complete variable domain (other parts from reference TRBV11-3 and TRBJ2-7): EAGVVQSPRYKIIEKKQPVAFWCNPISGHNTLYWYLQNLGQGPELLIRYENEEAVDDSQLPKDRFSAERLKGVDSTLKIQPAELGDSAVYLCASSLGGQVYEQYFGPGTRLTVT.

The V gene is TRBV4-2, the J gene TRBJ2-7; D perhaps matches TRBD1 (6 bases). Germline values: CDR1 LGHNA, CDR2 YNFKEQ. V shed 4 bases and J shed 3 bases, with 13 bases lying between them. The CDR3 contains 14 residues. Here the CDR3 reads CASSPQRQDYEQYF. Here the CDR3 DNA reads TGTGCCAGCAGCCCCCAACGACAGGACTACGAGCAGTACTTC.

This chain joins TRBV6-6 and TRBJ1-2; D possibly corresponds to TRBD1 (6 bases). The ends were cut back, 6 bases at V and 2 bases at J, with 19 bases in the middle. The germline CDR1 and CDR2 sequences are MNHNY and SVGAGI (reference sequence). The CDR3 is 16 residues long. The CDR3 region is CASSISGTPQNYGYTF. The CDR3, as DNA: TGTGCCAGCAGCATCTCCGGGACACCTCAAAACTATGGCTACACCTTC.

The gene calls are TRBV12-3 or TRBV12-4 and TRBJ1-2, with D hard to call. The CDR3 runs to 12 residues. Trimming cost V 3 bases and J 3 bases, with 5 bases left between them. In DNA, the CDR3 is TGTGCCAGCAGTTTCGTCTACTATGGCTACACCTTC. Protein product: CASSFVYYGYTF.

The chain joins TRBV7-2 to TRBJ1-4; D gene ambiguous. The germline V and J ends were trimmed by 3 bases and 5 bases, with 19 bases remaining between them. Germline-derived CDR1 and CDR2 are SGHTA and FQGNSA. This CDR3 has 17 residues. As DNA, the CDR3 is TGTGCCAGCAGCTTCCCAAGGCTGGGCCAGCTAAATGAAAAACTGTTTTTT. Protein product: CASSFPRLGQLNEKLFF.

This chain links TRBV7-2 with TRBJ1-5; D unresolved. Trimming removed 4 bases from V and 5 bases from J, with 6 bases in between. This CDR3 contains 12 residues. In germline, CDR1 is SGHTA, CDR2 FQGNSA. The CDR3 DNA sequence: TGTGCCAGCAGCTCCGGAGATCAGCCCCAGCATTTT. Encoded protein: CASSSGDQPQHF.

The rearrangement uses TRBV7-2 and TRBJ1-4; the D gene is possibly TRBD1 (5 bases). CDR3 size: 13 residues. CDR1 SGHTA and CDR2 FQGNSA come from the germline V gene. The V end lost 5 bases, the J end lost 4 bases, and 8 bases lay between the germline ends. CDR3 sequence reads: CASSRTFNEKLFF. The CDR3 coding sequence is TGTGCCAGCAGCCGGACATTTAATGAAAAACTGTTTTTT. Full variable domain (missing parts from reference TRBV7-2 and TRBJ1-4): GAGVSQSPSNKVTEKGKDVELRCDPISGHTALYWYRQSLGQGLEFLIYFQGNSAPDKSGLPSDRFSAERTGGSVSTLTIQRTQQEDSAVYLCASSRTFNEKLFFGSGTQLSVL.

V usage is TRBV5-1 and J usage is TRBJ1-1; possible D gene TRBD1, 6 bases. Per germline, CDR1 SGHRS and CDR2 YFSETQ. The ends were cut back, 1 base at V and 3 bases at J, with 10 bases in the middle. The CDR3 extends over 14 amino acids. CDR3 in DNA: TGCGCCAGCAGCTTGAGGAGACAGGACACTGAAGCTTTCTTT. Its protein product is CASSLRRQDTEAFF.

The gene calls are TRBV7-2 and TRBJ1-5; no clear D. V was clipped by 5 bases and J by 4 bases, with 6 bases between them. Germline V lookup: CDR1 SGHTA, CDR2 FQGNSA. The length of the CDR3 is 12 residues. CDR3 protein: CASSLVNQPQHF. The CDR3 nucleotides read TGTGCCAGCAGCCTAGTAAATCAGCCCCAGCATTTT.

In DNA, the CDR3 is TGTGCCAGCAGCCAAGGACAGGGCGGGGTCGCTGAAGCTTTCTTT. This sequence encodes CASSQGQGGVAEAFF. The rearrangement links TRBV28 to TRBJ1-1; 8 positions agree with TRBD1. V trimming: 6 bases; J trimming: 6 bases; junction bases outside the gene matches: 12. CDR1 is MDHEN and CDR2 is SYDVKM in the germline V gene. The CDR3 sequence is 15 residues long.

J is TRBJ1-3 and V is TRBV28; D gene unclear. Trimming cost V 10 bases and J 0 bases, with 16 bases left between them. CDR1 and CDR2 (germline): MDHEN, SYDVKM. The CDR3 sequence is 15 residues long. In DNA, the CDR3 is TGTGCCACCAAAGAGATGAAAAACTCTGGAAACACCATATATTTT. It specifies CATKEMKNSGNTIYF.

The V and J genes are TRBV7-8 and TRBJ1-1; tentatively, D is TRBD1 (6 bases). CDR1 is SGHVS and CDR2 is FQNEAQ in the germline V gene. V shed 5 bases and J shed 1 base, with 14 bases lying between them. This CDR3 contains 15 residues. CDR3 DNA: TGTGCCAGCAGCCCCAGGGGTTGGCGGAACACTGAAGCTTTCTTT. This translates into CASSPRGWRNTEAFF.

The CDR3 DNA is TGTGCCAGCAGCTTCGGACAGGTGATCAATTCACCCCTCCACTTT. It codes for CASSFGQVINSPLHF. The rearrangement uses TRBV7-2 and TRBJ1-6; 7 bases match TRBD1. J was trimmed by 7 bases and V by 3 bases; bases with no gene match: 6. CDR3 size: 15 residues. Germline CDR1 SGHTA, CDR2 FQGNSA.

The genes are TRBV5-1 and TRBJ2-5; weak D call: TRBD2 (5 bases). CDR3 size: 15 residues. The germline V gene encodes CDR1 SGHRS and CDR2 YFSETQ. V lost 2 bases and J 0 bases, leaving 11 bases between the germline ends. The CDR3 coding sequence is TGCGCCAGCAGCTTCGTCGGTAGCGACCAAGAGACCCAGTACTTC. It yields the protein CASSFVGSDQETQYF.